This is a list of T cell receptor beta chains from one sample in a study of shared clonotypes between healthy human individuals. Sequenced by immunoSEQ multiplex PCR; TCRdb stores in-frame clones only, minus some. The sample lists roughly 2,000,000 clones, 85% to 95% occurring once. The sequenced sample consisted of naive CD8+ T cells sorted from blood. The receptors were sampled from a man aged 18 to 29 in good health. Both conserved end residues are part of each CDR3. D genes are given only for firm matches. Clone sizes are given selectively: once, few, many, or a class where the clone is expanded.

DNA,CDR3,size,V,J,D
TGTGCCAGCAGCTTAGTTATCTTCTACAATGAGCAGTTCTTC,CASSLVIFYNEQFF,-,TRBV7-9,TRBJ2-1,-
TGCGCCAGCAGCTTTTGGAGGGACAGGGGTTACAATGAGCAGTTCTTC,CASSFWRDRGYNEQFF,-,TRBV5-1,TRBJ2-1,TRBD1
TGTGCCAGCAGCTTGGTCGGGACAGGGCCAGCTAACTATGGCTACACCTTC,CASSLVGTGPANYGYTF,-,TRBV5-5,TRBJ1-2,TRBD1
TGTGCCAGCAACATAGGGTCGCTAGCGGGGGCCTACAATGAGCAGTTCTTC,CASNIGSLAGAYNEQFF,-,TRBV27,TRBJ2-1,TRBD2
TGTGCCAGCGTTTTTCTAAGGCAGGGCACCACCTACGAGCAGTACTTC,CASVFLRQGTTYEQYF,-,TRBV5-5,TRBJ2-7,-
TGTGCCAGCAGTTTCTCTAGCGGTCCGGAGACCTACGAGCAGTACTTC,CASSFSSGPETYEQYF,-,TRBV27,TRBJ2-7,TRBD2
TGTGCCAGCAGCTTGAGAGGCCAATACGAGCAGTACTTC,CASSLRGQYEQYF,once,TRBV7-8,TRBJ2-7,-
TGTGCCAGCAGCTTAAGCGGGGGGGACTTCAATGAGCAGTTCTTC,CASSLSGGDFNEQFF,-,TRBV13,TRBJ2-1,TRBD2
TGTGCCTGGAGTGGGACTAGCGGGCCTTACAATGAGCAGTTCTTC,CAWSGTSGPYNEQFF,-,TRBV30,TRBJ2-1,TRBD2
TGCGCCAGCAGCTTCGATTCCGGGACGGCCTATGGCTACACCTTC,CASSFDSGTAYGYTF,-,TRBV5-1,TRBJ1-2,-
TGCGCCAGCAGGAATCCTCAAGAGTACCAAGAGACCCAGTACTTC,CASRNPQEYQETQYF,-,TRBV5-1,TRBJ2-5,-
TGTGCCAGCAGTTACTCGAAACTTGCCGGCTACGAGCAGTACTTC,CASSYSKLAGYEQYF,-,TRBV6-5,TRBJ2-7,-
TGTGCCAGCAGCAGTATTCCCCCCTACGAGCAGTACTTC,CASSSIPPYEQYF,-,TRBV7-9,TRBJ2-7,-
TGCGCCAGCAGGATCTACAGGGGGTACAATGAGCAGTTCTTC,CASRIYRGYNEQFF,once,TRBV5-1,TRBJ2-1,TRBD1
TGTGCCAGCAGTTATGGGACAGATGGGGCCAACGTCCTGACTTTC,CASSYGTDGANVLTF,-,TRBV6-5,TRBJ2-6,TRBD1
TGTGCCGCAGGGGCCCAAGAGACCCAGTACTTC,CAAGAQETQYF,-,TRBV6-6,TRBJ2-5,-
TGCGCCAGCAGCGAGGGGGCGGCGTACGAGCAGTACTTC,CASSEGAAYEQYF,-,TRBV4-1,TRBJ2-7,TRBD1
TGTGCCAGCAGTTTAAGGGGGCTAGGGTGGGACAATGAGCAGTTCTTC,CASSLRGLGWDNEQFF,-,TRBV28,TRBJ2-1,TRBD1
TGTGCCAGTTCTAGCGGGAGGAACGAGCAGTACTTC,CASSSGRNEQYF,-,TRBV19,TRBJ2-7,TRBD2
TGTGCCAGCAGCGCCGGCCCGAACGAGCAGTACTTC,CASSAGPNEQYF,-,TRBV5-4,TRBJ2-7,-
TGCAGTGCTAAGGGCCATCTTGAAGCTTTCTTT,CSAKGHLEAFF,once,TRBV20-1,TRBJ1-1,-
TGCGCCAGCAGCTTGTTCAGTACCACAGATACGCAGTATTTT,CASSLFSTTDTQYF,-,TRBV5-1,TRBJ2-3,-
TGTGCCAGCAGCGTAGAGGCGGTCTGGGATGAGCAGTTCTTC,CASSVEAVWDEQFF,-,TRBV9,TRBJ2-1,-
TGTGCCGGGTCAGAGCGGGGGGGCCTGAATGAGCAGTTCTTC,CAGSERGGLNEQFF,-,TRBV6-1,TRBJ2-1,TRBD2
TGTGCCAGCAGCTTGGAGGGGGGCTGGGATTCACCCCTCCACTTT,CASSLEGGWDSPLHF,-,TRBV5-6,TRBJ1-6,-
TGTGCCCGTAATGAGGGGGGCGAGGGTGAAGCTTTCTTT,CARNEGGEGEAFF,-,TRBV30,TRBJ1-1,-
TGTGCCAGCAGTTTTTCACCTTCCTACGAGCAGTACTTC,CASSFSPSYEQYF,-,TRBV27,TRBJ2-7,-
TGTGCCAGCAGCTTAGCCGTAGAGGGGGCTCGGTATGGCTACACCTTC,CASSLAVEGARYGYTF,-,TRBV7-2,TRBJ1-2,TRBD1
TGCGCCAGCAGTGAAAGAGGGTTGAACTATGGCTACACCTTC,CASSERGLNYGYTF,-,TRBV10-1,TRBJ1-2,-
TGCGCCAGCAGCCAAGACGGGGGACGGAACACTGAAGCTTTCTTT,CASSQDGGRNTEAFF,-,TRBV4-3,TRBJ1-1,-
TGTGCCAGCAGCGGGGGTCGGGCAAGCTCTGGAAACACCATATATTTT,CASSGGRASSGNTIYF,-,TRBV11-1,TRBJ1-3,-
TGCGCCAGCAGCCAAGGGGACCTCTCTAGTAATGAGCAGTTCTTC,CASSQGDLSSNEQFF,-,TRBV4-1,TRBJ2-1,-
TGTGCCAGCAGCCTAGAACTCTCCTACAATGAGCAGTTCTTC,CASSLELSYNEQFF,-,TRBV6-1,TRBJ2-1,-
TGTGCCAGCAGCAAAGATGTACGGATATTCAATCAGCCCCAGCATTTT,CASSKDVRIFNQPQHF,-,TRBV21-1,TRBJ1-5,-
TGTGCCAGCAGCCCAGGGGGTGAGCAGTACTTC,CASSPGGEQYF,-,TRBV7-9,TRBJ2-7,TRBD1
TGTGCCAGCAGTTTACTCCAAGCGGGAGGGCCAACCCATGAGCAGTTCTTC,CASSLLQAGGPTHEQFF,-,TRBV27,TRBJ2-1,TRBD2
TGTGCCAGCTCCCAACAGGGGATCAACTATGGCTACACCTTC,CASSQQGINYGYTF,once,TRBV7-9,TRBJ1-2,TRBD1
TGTGCCAGCAGTTACGGGGGGACTGGGTATGGCTACACCTTC,CASSYGGTGYGYTF,once,TRBV6-5,TRBJ1-2,-
TGCGCCAGCACCATTACTAGCGGGGTGGCAGATACGCAGTATTTT,CASTITSGVADTQYF,-,TRBV5-1,TRBJ2-3,TRBD2
TGCGCCAGTAGCGTCACCGGGGAGCTGTTTTTT,CASSVTGELFF,-,TRBV5-1,TRBJ2-2,-
TGCGCCAGCAGCCAAACTTCTCATGGAGGGTTCACAGATACGCAGTATTTT,CASSQTSHGGFTDTQYF,-,TRBV4-1,TRBJ2-3,-
TGCGCCAGCAGCCAAGCCGGAGTTGGTGGCAATGAGCAGTTCTTC,CASSQAGVGGNEQFF,-,TRBV4-1,TRBJ2-1,-
TGTGCCTGGAGTGCCCTAAGGACAGGGGGGGCCGGGGAGCTGTTTTTT,CAWSALRTGGAGELFF,-,TRBV30,TRBJ2-2,TRBD1